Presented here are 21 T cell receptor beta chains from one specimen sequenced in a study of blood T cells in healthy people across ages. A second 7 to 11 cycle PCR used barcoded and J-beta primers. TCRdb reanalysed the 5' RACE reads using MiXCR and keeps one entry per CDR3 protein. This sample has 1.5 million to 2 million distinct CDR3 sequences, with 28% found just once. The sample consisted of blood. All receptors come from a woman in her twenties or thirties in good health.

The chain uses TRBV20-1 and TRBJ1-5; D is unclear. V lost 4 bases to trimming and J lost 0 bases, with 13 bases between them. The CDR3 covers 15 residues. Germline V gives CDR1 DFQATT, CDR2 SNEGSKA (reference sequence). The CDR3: CSANSRWNSNQPQHF. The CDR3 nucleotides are TGCAGTGCTAACTCCCGATGGAATAGCAATCAGCCCCAGCATTTT.

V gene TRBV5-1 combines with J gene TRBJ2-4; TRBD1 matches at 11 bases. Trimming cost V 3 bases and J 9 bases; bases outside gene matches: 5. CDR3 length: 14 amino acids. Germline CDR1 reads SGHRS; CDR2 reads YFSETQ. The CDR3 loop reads CASSYGQGATIQYF. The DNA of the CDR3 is TGCGCCAGCAGCTACGGACAGGGGGCAACCATTCAGTACTTC.

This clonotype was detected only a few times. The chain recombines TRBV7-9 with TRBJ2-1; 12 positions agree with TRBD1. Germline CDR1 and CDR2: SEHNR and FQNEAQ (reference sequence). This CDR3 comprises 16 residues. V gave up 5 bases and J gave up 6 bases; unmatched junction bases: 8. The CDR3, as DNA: TGTGCCAGCAGCGCGATCCGGGACAGGGGGCTCAATGAGCAGTTCTTC. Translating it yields CASSAIRDRGLNEQFF.

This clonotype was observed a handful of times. CDR3: CASSYLERAGYTF. In nucleotides, the CDR3 is TGTGCCAGCAGTTACTTAGAGAGGGCTGGCTACACCTTC. The rearrangement joins TRBV6-6 to TRBJ1-2; D is unclear. Trimming took 1 base from V and 7 from J, leaving 10 bases between them. Germline CDR1 and CDR2: MNHNY and SVGAGI (reference sequence). This CDR3 has 13 amino acids.

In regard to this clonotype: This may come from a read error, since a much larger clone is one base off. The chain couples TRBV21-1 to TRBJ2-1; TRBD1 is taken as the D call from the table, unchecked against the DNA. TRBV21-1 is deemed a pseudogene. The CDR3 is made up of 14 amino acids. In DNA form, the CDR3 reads TGTGCCACCACGATGAGGGACACGGACGACGAGCAGTTCTTC. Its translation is CATTMRDTDDEQFF.

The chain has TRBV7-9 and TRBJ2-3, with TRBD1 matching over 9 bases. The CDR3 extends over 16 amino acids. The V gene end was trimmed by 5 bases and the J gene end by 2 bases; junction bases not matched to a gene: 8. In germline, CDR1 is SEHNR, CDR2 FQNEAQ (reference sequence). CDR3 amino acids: CASSPKTGGYTDTQYF. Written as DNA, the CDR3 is TGTGCCAGCAGCCCTAAGACAGGGGGATACACAGATACGCAGTATTTT. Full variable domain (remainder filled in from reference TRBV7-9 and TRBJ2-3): DTGVSQNPRHKITKRGQNVTFRCDPISEHNRLYWYRQTLGQGPEFLTYFQNEAQLEKSRLLSDRFSAERPKGSFSTLEIQRTEQGDSAMYLCASSPKTGGYTDTQYFGPGTRLTVL.

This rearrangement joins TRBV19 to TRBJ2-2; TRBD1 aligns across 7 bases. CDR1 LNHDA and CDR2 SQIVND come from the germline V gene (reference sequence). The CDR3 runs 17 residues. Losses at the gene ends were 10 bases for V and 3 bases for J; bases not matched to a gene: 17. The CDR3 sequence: CATYEKGARLDTGELFF. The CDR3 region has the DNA TGTGCCACCTACGAAAAGGGGGCGCGTTTAGACACCGGGGAGCTGTTTTTT.

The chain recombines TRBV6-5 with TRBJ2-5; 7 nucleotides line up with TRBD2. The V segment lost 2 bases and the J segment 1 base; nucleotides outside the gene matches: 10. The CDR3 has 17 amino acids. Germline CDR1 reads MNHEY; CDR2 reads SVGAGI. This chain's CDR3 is CASSYTSAGRGQETQYF. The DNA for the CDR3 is TGTGCCAGCAGTTACACCTCAGCGGGGAGGGGCCAAGAGACCCAGTACTTC.

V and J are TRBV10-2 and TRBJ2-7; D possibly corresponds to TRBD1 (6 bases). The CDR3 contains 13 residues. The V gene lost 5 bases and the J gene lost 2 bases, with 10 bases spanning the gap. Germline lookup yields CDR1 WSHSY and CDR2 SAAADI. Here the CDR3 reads CASSHRVTYEQYF. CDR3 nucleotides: TGCGCCAGCAGTCACAGGGTGACCTACGAGCAGTACTTC.

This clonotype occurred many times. The CDR3 coding sequence is TGCGCCAGCAGCTTGGGTTCGTACGGAACCTACGAGCAGTACTTC. Translated: CASSLGSYGTYEQYF. The V and J genes are TRBV5-1 and TRBJ2-7; D is unclear. The CDR3 is 15 residues long. V dropped 0 bases and J dropped 2 bases, with 12 bases sitting between them. CDR1 and CDR2 (germline): SGHRS, YFSETQ.

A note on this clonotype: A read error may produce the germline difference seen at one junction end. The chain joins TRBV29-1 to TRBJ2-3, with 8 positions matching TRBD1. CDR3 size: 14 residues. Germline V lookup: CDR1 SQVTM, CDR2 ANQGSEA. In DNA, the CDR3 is TGCGGCGTTGAACAGGGGGAACGAACAGATACGCAGTATTTT. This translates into CGVEQGERTDTQYF.

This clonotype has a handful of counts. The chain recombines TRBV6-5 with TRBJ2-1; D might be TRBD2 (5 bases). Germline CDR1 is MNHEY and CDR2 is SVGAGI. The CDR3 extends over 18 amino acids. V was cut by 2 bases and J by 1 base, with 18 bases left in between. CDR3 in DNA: TGTGCCAGCAGTTACCGGTGGTTCGGGGAGATATCCTACAATGAGCAGTTCTTC. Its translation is CASSYRWFGEISYNEQFF.

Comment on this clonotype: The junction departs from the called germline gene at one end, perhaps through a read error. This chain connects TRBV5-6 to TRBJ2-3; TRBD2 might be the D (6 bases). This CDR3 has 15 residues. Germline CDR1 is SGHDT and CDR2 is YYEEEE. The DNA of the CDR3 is TGTGTCAGCAGACTTGGCGCTAGCGGCACAGATACGCAGTATTTT. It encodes CVSRLGASGTDTQYF.

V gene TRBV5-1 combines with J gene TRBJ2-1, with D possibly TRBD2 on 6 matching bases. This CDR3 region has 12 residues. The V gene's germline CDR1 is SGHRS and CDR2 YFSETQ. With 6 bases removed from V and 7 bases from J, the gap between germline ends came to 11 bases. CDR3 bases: TGCGCCAGCAACGAACGGGGGAATGAGCAGTTCTTC. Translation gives CASNERGNEQFF.

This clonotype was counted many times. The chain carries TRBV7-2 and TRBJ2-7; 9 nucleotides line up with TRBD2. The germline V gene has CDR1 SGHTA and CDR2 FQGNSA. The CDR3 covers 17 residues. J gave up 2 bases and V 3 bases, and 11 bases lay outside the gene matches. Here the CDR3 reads CASSLAIERGAPYEQYF. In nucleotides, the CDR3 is TGTGCCAGCAGCTTGGCCATAGAGCGGGGGGCTCCCTACGAGCAGTACTTC.

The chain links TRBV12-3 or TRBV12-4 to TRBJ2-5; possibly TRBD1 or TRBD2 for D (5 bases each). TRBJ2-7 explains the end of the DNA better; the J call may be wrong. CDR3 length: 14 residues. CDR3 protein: CASSPQGRPHEQYF. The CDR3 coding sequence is TGTGCCAGCAGTCCCCAGGGACGGCCTCACGAGCAGTACTTC.

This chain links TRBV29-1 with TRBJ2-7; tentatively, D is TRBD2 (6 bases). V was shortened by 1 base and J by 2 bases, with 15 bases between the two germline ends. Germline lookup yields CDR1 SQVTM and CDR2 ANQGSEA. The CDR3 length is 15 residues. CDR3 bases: TGCAGCGTTGAAGGACCGGGGGACGGGACCTACGAGCAGTACTTC. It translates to CSVEGPGDGTYEQYF.

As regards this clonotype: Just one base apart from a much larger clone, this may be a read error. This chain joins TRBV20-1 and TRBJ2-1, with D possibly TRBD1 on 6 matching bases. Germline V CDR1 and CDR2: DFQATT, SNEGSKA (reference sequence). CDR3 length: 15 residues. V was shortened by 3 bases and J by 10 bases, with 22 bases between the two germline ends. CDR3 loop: CSASNRQVDSYEQFF. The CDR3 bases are TGCAGTGCTAGCAACAGACAGGTGGACTCCTACGAGCAGTTCTTC.

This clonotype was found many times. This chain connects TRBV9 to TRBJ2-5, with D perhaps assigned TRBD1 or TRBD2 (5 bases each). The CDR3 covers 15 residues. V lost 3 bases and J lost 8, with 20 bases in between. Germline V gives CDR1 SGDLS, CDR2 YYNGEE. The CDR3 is CASSAGTARHDTQYF. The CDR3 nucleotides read TGTGCCAGCAGCGCTGGGACGGCACGACATGATACCCAGTACTTC.

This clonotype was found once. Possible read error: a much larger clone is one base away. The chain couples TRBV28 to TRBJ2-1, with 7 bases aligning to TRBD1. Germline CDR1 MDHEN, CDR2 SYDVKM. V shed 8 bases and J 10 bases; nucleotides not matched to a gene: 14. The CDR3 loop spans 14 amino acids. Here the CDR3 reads CASGLGTAGHEQFF. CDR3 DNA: TGTGCCAGCGGCCTCGGGACAGCTGGACACGAGCAGTTCTTC.

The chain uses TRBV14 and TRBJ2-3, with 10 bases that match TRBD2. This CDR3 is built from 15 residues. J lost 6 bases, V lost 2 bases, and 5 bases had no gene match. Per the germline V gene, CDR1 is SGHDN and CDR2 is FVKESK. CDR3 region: CASSQYSGRSDTQYF. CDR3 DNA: TGTGCCAGCAGCCAATATAGCGGGAGGTCGGATACGCAGTATTTT.